The 24 T cell receptor beta chains listed next were all sequenced from one sample in a study of T cells after yellow fever vaccination (dated by TCRdb to between 2017 and 2020). Sample treatment or condition, as interpreted from the label and publication: live attenuated yellow fever vaccine strain. Library prep was done by 5' RACE. The data were produced on an Illumina NovaSeq 6000. The public reads were reanalyzed by TCRdb: fastp trimming at Q25, MiXCR alignment, in-frame beta chains only. Every entry covers one CDR3 protein and lists the most common genes and DNA from its rows. Across this sample there are 250,000 to 400,000 distinct CDR3 sequences, with over 3.5% seen only once. The ten largest clones represent just under 25% of the sample. The starting material was PBMCs, obtained 5 days after the yellow fever booster vaccination. The receptors were sampled from a man aged 18 to 29 who received the YFV17D yellow fever vaccine.

This clonotype showed up just a few times. J is TRBJ2-6 and V is TRBV6-5; 9 positions match TRBD1. The CDR3 sequence is 19 residues long. CDR1 is MNHEY and CDR2 is SVGAGI in the germline V gene. The V and J ends lost 0 bases and 4 bases, in that order; junction bases with no gene match: 10. The CDR3 sequence: CASSYSIYRGREGANVLTF. In nucleotides, the CDR3 is TGTGCCAGCAGTTACTCCATTTACAGGGGGCGCGAAGGGGCCAACGTCCTGACTTTC.

The chain carries TRBV6-2 or TRBV6-3 and TRBJ2-1, with D uncertain. The CDR3 consists of 14 residues. With 1 base removed from V and 4 bases from J, the gap between germline ends came to 8 bases. CDR1 and CDR2 from the germline V gene are MNHEY and SVGEGT. CDR3 region: CASSYFPGYNEQFF. CDR3 in DNA: TGTGCCAGCAGTTACTTTCCCGGTTACAATGAGCAGTTCTTC.

Ten or more counts support this clonotype. This rearrangement joins TRBV20-1 to TRBJ2-3, with 12 nucleotides matching TRBD2. The CDR3 has 14 residues. J gave up 5 bases and V 6 bases, and 6 bases lay outside the gene matches. Germline V CDR1 and CDR2: DFQATT, SNEGSKA (reference sequence). The CDR3 DNA is TGCAGTGCCGCTACTAGCGGGAGGCTAGATACGCAGTATTTT. The encoded protein is CSAATSGRLDTQYF.

The V call is TRBV13, the J call TRBJ2-3; 11 bases match TRBD2. This CDR3 is 16 amino acids long. In germline, CDR1 is PRHDT, CDR2 FYEKMQ (reference sequence). After removal of 5 bases from V and 3 bases from J, the junction contained 7 bases not matched to a gene. The CDR3 reads CASSLRLAGPTDTQYF. CDR3 DNA: TGTGCCAGCAGCCTCAGACTAGCGGGGCCGACAGATACGCAGTATTTT.

This chain uses TRBV20-1 with TRBJ1-4, with a possible D match to TRBD1 (5 bases). The CDR3 extends over 18 amino acids. Trimming took off 1 base at V and 6 bases at J, with 24 bases between the two ends. The germline gives CDR1 DFQATT, CDR2 SNEGSKA (reference sequence). CDR3: CSARGRGGYVYGDEKLFF. CDR3 nucleotides: TGCAGTGCTAGAGGTCGTGGGGGTTATGTGTATGGGGATGAAAAACTGTTTTTT.

The CDR3 region has the DNA TGTGCCAGCAGTTCATCAGGGAGGTATGAGCCCCAGCATTTT. Its translation is CASSSSGRYEPQHF. The J gene is TRBJ1-5, the V gene TRBV12-3 or TRBV12-4; weak D call: TRBD1 (5 bases). V was trimmed by 4 bases and J by 8 bases, leaving 15 bases between them. The CDR3 length is 14 residues.

In this sample, this clonotype turned up many times. The V call is TRBV20-1, the J call TRBJ2-1; no clear D. Germline assignment: CDR1 DFQATT and CDR2 SNEGSKA (reference sequence). This CDR3 comprises 14 residues. The V and J ends lost 7 bases and 10 bases respectively, with 23 bases between them. The chain's CDR3 is CSGPPLLGSREQFF. The CDR3 DNA sequence: TGCAGTGGACCTCCGCTCCTCGGGTCCCGCGAGCAGTTCTTC.

In its sample, this clonotype was seen a few times. The chain has TRBV29-1 and TRBJ2-5; TRBD2 matches at 10 bases. The CDR3 runs to 15 residues. The V segment lost 5 bases and the J segment 7 bases; nucleotides outside the gene matches: 13. Per germline, CDR1 SQVTM and CDR2 ANQGSEA. The DNA for the CDR3 is TGCAGCGTTCCTATAACCGGGACTAGCGACGGGACCCAGTACTTC. Its protein is CSVPITGTSDGTQYF. The complete variable domain, with remaining parts taken from reference TRBV29-1 and TRBJ2-5, reads SAVISQKPSRDICQRGTSLTIQCQVDSQVTMMFWYRQQPGQSLTLIATANQGSEATYESGFVIDKFPISRPNLTFSTLTVSNMSPEDSSIYLCSVPITGTSDGTQYFGPGTRLLVL.

This clonotype came up many times. The CDR3, as DNA: TGTGCCAGCAGACCGGGTGGGGCAGAGACCCAGTACTTC. Translated, it gives CASRPGGAETQYF. The chain employs TRBV7-6 and TRBJ2-5; TRBD1 might be the D (5 bases). Germline CDR1 and CDR2: SGHVS and FNYEAQ. The CDR3 is 13 residues long. The germline V and J ends were trimmed by 6 bases and 4 bases, with 12 bases remaining between them.

This clonotype has more than one count but fewer than ten. The gene calls are TRBV19 and TRBJ1-1; 7 nucleotides match TRBD1. The CDR3 runs to 15 residues. V shed 3 bases, J shed 8 bases, and the junction held 12 bases outside the gene matches. Germline assignment: CDR1 LNHDA and CDR2 SQIVND (reference sequence). The DNA for the CDR3 is TGTGCCAGTAGTATGACAGGGTGGGGGGTCCTGGAAGCTTTCTTT. It translates to CASSMTGWGVLEAFF.

This clonotype has at least ten counts. This rearrangement joins TRBV20-1 to TRBJ1-1; tentative D call: TRBD1 (6 bases). The germline gives CDR1 DFQATT, CDR2 SNEGSKA (reference sequence). V lost 0 bases and J lost 4, with 12 bases in between. The CDR3 spans 14 residues. The CDR3 DNA reads as TGCAGTGCTAGAGATCCGGACAGAATCACTGAAGCTTTCTTT. Its protein product is CSARDPDRITEAFF.

The chain joins TRBV4-1 to TRBJ1-1, with 8 bases identical to TRBD1. After removal of 2 bases from V and 7 bases from J, the junction contained 3 bases not matched to a gene. Germline CDR1 and CDR2: MGHRA and YSYEKL. The CDR3 length is 13 residues. The CDR3 sequence: CASSQQGAGEAFF. The CDR3 DNA reads as TGCGCCAGCAGCCAACAGGGGGCTGGTGAAGCTTTCTTT.

The rearrangement uses TRBV4-3 and TRBJ2-7; D not resolved. CDR3 size: 12 residues. The V end was cut by 0 bases, the J end by 3 bases, with 3 bases between. Germline CDR1 is LGHNA and CDR2 is YSLEER. DNA for the CDR3: TGCGCCAGCAGCCAAGAGGGCTACGAGCAGTACGTC. This codes for CASSQEGYEQYV.

This clonotype has a handful of counts. The chain is built from TRBV19 and TRBJ2-7; 10 bases are shared with TRBD1. CDR1 and CDR2 from the germline V gene are LNHDA and SQIVND (reference sequence). V shed 5 bases and J 4 bases; nucleotides not matched to a gene: 5. The CDR3 is 14 residues long. CDR3 region: CASSRGTGAYEQYF. CDR3 sequence (DNA): TGTGCCAGTAGTCGCGGGACAGGGGCTTACGAGCAGTACTTC. The full variable domain, in which reference TRBV19 and TRBJ2-7 provide the parts outside the CDR3, is DGGITQSPKYLFRKEGQNVTLSCEQNLNHDAMYWYRQDPGQGLRLIYYSQIVNDFQKGDIAEGYSVSREKKESFPLTVTSAQKNPTAFYLCASSRGTGAYEQYFGPGTRLTVT.

The J gene is TRBJ1-6, the V gene TRBV12-3 or TRBV12-4, with D unclear. Trimming removed 6 bases from V and 8 bases from J, with 11 bases in between. The CDR3 spans 13 residues. CDR3 sequence: CASRGYTDSPLHF. CDR3 in DNA: TGTGCCAGCAGGGGATATACAGATTCACCCCTCCACTTT.

The V gene is TRBV6-5, the J gene TRBJ2-1; the D is unclear. V was cut by 1 base and J by 5 bases, with 3 bases left in between. Germline CDR1 and CDR2: MNHEY and SVGAGI. The CDR3 contains 12 residues. CDR3 DNA sequence: TGTGCCAGCAGTTACTACAACAATGAGCAGTTCTTC. Translating it yields CASSYYNNEQFF.

The chain uses TRBV14 and TRBJ2-5, with D possibly matching TRBD2 (6 bases). V dropped 1 base and J dropped 5 bases, with 17 bases sitting between them. The CDR3 is 16 amino acids. Germline values: CDR1 SGHDN, CDR2 FVKESK. CDR3 DNA sequence: TGTGCCAGCAGCCAAGGGTTCGAAGGGAGGTGGGAGACCCAGTACTTC. Residues: CASSQGFEGRWETQYF.

The gene calls are TRBV7-2 and TRBJ1-1, with a tentative D call TRBD1 (5 bases). Trimming stripped 7 bases from V and 2 bases from J, with 14 bases between. The CDR3 is made up of 14 amino acids. CDR1 and CDR2 from the germline V gene are SGHTA and FQGNSA. In DNA form, the CDR3 reads TGTGCCAGCAACTGGGACGGAAGAAACACTGAAGCTTTCTTT. It codes for CASNWDGRNTEAFF. The full variable domain, its missing parts supplied by reference TRBV7-2 and TRBJ1-1, is GAGVSQSPSNKVTEKGKDVELRCDPISGHTALYWYRQSLGQGLEFLIYFQGNSAPDKSGLPSDRFSAERTGGSVSTLTIQRTQQEDSAVYLCASNWDGRNTEAFFGQGTRLTVV.

This clonotype has more than one count but fewer than ten. The chain employs TRBV4-1 and TRBJ1-4, with D unclear. V was cut by 2 bases and J by 0 bases, with 7 bases left in between. The CDR3 runs to 15 residues. Germline V lookup: CDR1 MGHRA, CDR2 YSYEKL. The CDR3 reads CASSQNPSTNEKLFF. In DNA form, the CDR3 reads TGCGCCAGCAGCCAAAACCCCTCAACTAATGAAAAACTGTTTTTT.

In this sample, this clonotype turned up many times. The chain employs TRBV9 and TRBJ2-3; 7 bases line up with TRBD1. The germline CDR1 and CDR2 sequences are SGDLS and YYNGEE. V gave up 1 base and J gave up 8 bases; unmatched junction bases: 13. This CDR3 has 16 amino acids. CDR3 in DNA: TGTGCCAGCAGCGTAAAAGGGGGCGGCTTTGGAAGTACGCAGTATTTT. This encodes CASSVKGGGFGSTQYF.

This clonotype turned up a few times. The genes are TRBV6-5 and TRBJ2-7; D is possibly TRBD2 (6 bases). With 4 bases removed from V and 7 bases from J, the gap between germline ends came to 17 bases. This CDR3 contains 14 residues. CDR1 is MNHEY and CDR2 is SVGAGI in the germline V gene. The CDR3 DNA is TGTGCCAGCAGTTCACTAGGGACCGGGGGAGAGCAGTACGTC. Protein product: CASSSLGTGGEQYV.

This clonotype was counted a few times. The chain has TRBV5-1 and TRBJ1-6; 7 bases map to TRBD1. The ends lost 0 bases at V and 8 bases at J; junction bases unmatched: 5. CDR3 length: 15 residues. Germline V gene lookup returns CDR1 SGHRS and CDR2 YFSETQ. The CDR3 DNA reads as TGCGCCAGCAGCTTGGCACAGGGGCGAGATTCACCCCTCCACTTT. Encoded protein: CASSLAQGRDSPLHF.

The chain links TRBV6-5 to TRBJ1-1; TRBD1 matches at 8 bases. V lost 6 bases and J lost 1; bases outside the gene matches: 4. The CDR3 spans 14 residues. The germline CDR1 and CDR2 sequences are MNHEY and SVGAGI. The CDR3 DNA follows: TGTGCCAGCAGGCAAGACAGGGGGAACACTGAAGCTTTCTTT. Its protein product is CASRQDRGNTEAFF.

Comment on this clonotype: A much larger clone differs by one base, so this may be a read error. The J gene is TRBJ1-2, the V gene TRBV6-5; 8 nucleotides align to TRBD1. CDR1 is MNHEY and CDR2 is SVGAGI in the germline V gene. The V and J ends lost 8 bases and 7 bases, in that order; junction bases with no gene match: 12. The length of the CDR3 is 14 residues. The CDR3 bases are TGTGCCAGCTCCTCGCAGGGGGCCCCCTTTGGCTACACCTTC. It codes for CASSSQGAPFGYTF.